This T cell receptor (beta chain) was profiled in a study of T cell repertoires in cytomegalovirus infection. Study results and caveats: Individuals carrying CMV plus the relevant HLA were identified by cumulative frequency of public TCR beta families. HLA-C-restricted CMV-specific TCR beta clonotypes were dominant in the ex vivo response.

With respect to this clonotype: Its antigen remains unidentified.

TCRdb reprocessed the reads with MiXCR, giving one entry per CDR3 protein. The table lists 100,000 or so distinct CDR3 sequences, approximately 15% of them singletons, with about 8.8% in the top ten. The CDR3 extends over 15 amino acids. Germline CDR1 and CDR2: SGHRS and YFSETQ. Trimming stripped 4 bases from V and 4 bases from J, with 17 bases between. The receptor was derived from a human donor in good health (CMV status not recorded). Some clones in this sample may be carry-over from other donors' samples. V and J are TRBV5-1 and TRBJ2-5, with TRBD2 as a possible D gene (6 bases). The specimen was PBMCs. In DNA form, the CDR3 reads TGCGCCAGCAGCCCTACCTCGATGGGAGGAGAGACCCAGTACTTC. Protein product: CASSPTSMGGETQYF.